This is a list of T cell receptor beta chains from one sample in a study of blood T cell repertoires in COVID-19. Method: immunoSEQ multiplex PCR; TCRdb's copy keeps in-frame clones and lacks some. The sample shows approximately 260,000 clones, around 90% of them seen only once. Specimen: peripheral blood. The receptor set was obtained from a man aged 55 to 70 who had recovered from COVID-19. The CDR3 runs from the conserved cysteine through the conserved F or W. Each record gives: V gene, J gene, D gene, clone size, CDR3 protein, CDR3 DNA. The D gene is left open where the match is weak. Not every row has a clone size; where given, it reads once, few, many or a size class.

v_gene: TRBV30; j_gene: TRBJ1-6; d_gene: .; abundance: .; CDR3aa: CAWSVGQTNSPLHF; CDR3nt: TGTGCCTGGAGTGTAGGACAGACAAATTCACCCCTCCACTTT
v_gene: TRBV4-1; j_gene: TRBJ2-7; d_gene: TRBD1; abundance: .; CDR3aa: CASSHPGQQTYEQYF; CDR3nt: TGCGCCAGCAGCCACCCGGGACAGCAGACCTACGAGCAGTACTTC
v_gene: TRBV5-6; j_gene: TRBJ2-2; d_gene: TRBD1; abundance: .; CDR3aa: CASSPADRSYTGELFF; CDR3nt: TGTGCCAGCAGCCCAGCGGACAGGAGCTATACCGGGGAGCTGTTTTTT
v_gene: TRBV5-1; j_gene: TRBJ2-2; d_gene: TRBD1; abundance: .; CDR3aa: CASSPGQGVYGELFF; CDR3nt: TGCGCCAGCAGCCCCGGACAGGGAGTTTACGGGGAGCTGTTTTTT
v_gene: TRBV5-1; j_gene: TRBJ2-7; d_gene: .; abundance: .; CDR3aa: CASSLAGTYEQYF; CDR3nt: TGCGCCAGCAGCTTGGCCGGGACCTACGAGCAGTACTTC
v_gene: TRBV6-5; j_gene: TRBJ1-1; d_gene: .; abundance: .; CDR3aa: CASSYGGVHTEAFF; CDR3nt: TGTGCCAGCAGTTACGGGGGCGTCCACACTGAAGCTTTCTTT
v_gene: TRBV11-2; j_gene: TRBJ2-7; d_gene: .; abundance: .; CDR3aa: CASSLDSGHYSYEQYF; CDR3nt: TGTGCCAGCAGCTTAGATAGTGGTCATTATTCCTACGAGCAGTACTTC
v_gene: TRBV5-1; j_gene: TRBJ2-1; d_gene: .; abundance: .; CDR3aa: CASSPTTGSSYNEQFF; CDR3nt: TGCGCCAGCAGCCCCACTACAGGGAGCTCCTACAATGAGCAGTTCTTC
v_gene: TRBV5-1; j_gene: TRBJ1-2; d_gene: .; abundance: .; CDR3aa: CASSLMVSGLSGGYTF; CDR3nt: TGCGCCAGCAGCTTGATGGTTAGCGGCCTCAGCGGTGGCTACACCTTC
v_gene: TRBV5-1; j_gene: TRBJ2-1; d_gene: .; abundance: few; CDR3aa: CASSPGSGSGNEQFF; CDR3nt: TGCGCCAGCAGCCCGGGAAGCGGGTCGGGTAATGAGCAGTTCTTC
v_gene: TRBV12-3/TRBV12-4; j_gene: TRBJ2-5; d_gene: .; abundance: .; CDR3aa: CASSSRVKTQYF; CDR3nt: TGTGCCAGCAGCTCGAGGGTGAAGACCCAGTACTTC
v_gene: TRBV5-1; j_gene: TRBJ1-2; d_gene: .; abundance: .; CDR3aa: CASSFDSPNYGYTF; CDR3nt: TGCGCCAGCAGCTTCGACAGCCCTAACTATGGCTACACCTTC
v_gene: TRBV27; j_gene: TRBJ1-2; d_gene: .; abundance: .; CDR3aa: CASGTGSYGYTF; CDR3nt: TGTGCCAGCGGTACAGGGAGCTATGGCTACACCTTC
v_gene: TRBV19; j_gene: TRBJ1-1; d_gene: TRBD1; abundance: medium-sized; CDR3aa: CASSPRDRYEAFF; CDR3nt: TGTGCCAGTAGTCCTCGGGACAGATATGAAGCTTTCTTT
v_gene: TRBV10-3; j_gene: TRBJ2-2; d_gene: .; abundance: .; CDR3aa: CAIRGGGDTGELFF; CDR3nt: TGTGCCATCAGAGGTGGCGGTGACACCGGGGAGCTGTTTTTT
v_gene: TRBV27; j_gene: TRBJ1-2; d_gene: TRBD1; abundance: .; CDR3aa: CASSSSFTDRDRGYTF; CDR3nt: TGTGCCAGCAGTTCCTCTTTCACTGACAGGGATCGTGGCTACACCTTC
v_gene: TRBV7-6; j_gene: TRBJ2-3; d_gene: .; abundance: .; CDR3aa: CASSLARVLEQGGSDTQYF; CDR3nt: TGTGCCAGCAGCTTAGCGCGAGTGTTAGAACAGGGAGGGTCTGATACGCAGTATTTT